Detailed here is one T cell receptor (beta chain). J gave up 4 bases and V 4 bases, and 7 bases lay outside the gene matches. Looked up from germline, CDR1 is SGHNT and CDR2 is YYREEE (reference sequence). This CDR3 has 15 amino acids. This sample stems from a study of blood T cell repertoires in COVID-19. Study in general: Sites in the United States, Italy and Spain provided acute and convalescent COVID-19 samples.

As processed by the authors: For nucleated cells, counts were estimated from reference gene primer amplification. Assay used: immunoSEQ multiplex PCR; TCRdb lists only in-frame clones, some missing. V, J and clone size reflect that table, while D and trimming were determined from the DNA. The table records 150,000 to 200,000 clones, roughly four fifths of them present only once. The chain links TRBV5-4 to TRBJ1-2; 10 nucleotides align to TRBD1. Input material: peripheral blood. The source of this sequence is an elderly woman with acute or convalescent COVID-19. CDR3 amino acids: CASSRQGATPYGYTF. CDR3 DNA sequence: TGTGCCAGCAGCCGACAGGGGGCAACTCCCTATGGCTACACCTTC.